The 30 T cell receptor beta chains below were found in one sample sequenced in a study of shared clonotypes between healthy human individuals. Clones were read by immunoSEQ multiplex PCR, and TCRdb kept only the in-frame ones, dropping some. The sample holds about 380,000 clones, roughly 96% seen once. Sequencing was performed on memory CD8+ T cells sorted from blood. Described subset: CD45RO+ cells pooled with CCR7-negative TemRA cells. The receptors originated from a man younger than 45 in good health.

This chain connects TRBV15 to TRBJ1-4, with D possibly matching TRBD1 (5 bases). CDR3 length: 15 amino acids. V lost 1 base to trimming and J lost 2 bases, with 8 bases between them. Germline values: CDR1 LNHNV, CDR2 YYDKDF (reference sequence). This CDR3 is CATSRGQGTNEKLFF. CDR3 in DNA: TGTGCCACCAGCAGAGGCCAGGGCACTAATGAAAAACTGTTTTTT.

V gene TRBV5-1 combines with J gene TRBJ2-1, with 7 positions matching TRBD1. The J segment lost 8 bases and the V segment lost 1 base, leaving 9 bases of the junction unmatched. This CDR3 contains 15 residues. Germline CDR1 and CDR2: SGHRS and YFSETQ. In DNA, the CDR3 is TGCGCCAGCAGCTTGCGGTCACAGGGGTGGCATGAGCAGTTCTTC. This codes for CASSLRSQGWHEQFF.

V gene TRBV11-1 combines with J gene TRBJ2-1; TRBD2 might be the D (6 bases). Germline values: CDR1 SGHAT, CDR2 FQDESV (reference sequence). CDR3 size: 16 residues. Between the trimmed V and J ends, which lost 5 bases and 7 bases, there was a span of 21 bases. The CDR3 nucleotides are TGTGCCAGCAGCCCCCCAGTAGCGGAGCATGGGAATGAGCAGTTCTTC. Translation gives CASSPPVAEHGNEQFF.

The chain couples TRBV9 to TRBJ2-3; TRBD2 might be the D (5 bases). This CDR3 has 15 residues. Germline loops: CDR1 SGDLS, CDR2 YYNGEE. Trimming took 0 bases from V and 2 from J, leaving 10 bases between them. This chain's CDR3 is CASSVAGFLTDTQYF. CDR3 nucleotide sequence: TGTGCCAGCAGCGTAGCGGGGTTCCTCACAGATACGCAGTATTTT.

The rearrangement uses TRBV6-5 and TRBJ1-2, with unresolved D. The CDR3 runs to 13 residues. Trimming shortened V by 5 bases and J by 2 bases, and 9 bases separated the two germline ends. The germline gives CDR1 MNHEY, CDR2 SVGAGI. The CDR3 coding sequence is TGTGCCAGCAGTAGGGATAACAACTATGGCTACACCTTC. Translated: CASSRDNNYGYTF.

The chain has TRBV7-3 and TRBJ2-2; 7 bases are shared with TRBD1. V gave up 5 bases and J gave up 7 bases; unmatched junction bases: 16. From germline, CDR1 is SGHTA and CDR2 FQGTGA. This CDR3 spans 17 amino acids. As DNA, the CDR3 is TGTGCCAGCAGCCCGAGCGGACAGGTCTATAGCAGCGGGGAGCTGTTTTTT. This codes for CASSPSGQVYSSGELFF.

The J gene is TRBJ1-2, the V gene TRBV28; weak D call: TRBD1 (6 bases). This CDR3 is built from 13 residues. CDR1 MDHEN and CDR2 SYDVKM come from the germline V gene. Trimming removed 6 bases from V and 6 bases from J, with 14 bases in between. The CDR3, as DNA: TGTGCCAGCAGACCCCCGGGGGCGGATGGCTACACCTTC. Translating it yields CASRPPGADGYTF.

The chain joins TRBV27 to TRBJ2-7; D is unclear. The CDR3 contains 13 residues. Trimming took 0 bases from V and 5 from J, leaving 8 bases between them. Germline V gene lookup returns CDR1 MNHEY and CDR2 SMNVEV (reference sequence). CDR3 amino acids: CASSLSASHEQYF. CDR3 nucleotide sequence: TGTGCCAGCAGTTTATCGGCGAGCCACGAGCAGTACTTC.

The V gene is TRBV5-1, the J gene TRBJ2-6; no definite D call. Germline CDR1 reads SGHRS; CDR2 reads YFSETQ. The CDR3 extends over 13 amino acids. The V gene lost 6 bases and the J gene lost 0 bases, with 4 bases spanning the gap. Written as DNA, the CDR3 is TGCGCCAGCACTGACTCTGGGGCCAACGTCCTGACTTTC. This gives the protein CASTDSGANVLTF.

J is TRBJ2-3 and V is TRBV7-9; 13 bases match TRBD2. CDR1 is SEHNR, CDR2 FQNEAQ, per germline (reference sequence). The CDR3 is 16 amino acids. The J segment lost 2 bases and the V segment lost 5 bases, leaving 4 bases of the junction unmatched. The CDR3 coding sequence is TGTGCCAGCAGCGCCGGACTAGCGGGAGTCACAGATACGCAGTATTTT. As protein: CASSAGLAGVTDTQYF.

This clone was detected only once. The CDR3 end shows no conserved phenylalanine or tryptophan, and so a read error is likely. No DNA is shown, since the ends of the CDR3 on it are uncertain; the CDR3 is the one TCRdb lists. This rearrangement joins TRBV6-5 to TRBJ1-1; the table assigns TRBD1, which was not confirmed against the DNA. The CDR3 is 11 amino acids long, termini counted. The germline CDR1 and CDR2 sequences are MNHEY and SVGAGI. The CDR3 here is CASKGPGQKVY.

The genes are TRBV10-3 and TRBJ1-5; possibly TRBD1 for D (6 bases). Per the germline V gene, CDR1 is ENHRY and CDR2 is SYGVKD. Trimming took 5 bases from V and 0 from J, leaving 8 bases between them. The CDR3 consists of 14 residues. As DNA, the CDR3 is TGTGCCATCAGTACAGGGTATAGCAATCAGCCCCAGCATTTT. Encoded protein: CAISTGYSNQPQHF.

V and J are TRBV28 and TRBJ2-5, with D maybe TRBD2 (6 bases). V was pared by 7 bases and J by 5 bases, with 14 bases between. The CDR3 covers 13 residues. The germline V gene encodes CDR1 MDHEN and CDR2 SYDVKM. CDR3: CASKKPGVETQYF. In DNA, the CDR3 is TGTGCCAGCAAGAAACCGGGGGTGGAGACCCAGTACTTC.

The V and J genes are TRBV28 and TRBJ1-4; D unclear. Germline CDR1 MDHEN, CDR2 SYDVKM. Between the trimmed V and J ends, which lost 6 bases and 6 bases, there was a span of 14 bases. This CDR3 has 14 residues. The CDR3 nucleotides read TGTGCCAGCAGCCCCCCGAGGGTAGATGAAAAACTGTTTTTT. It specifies CASSPPRVDEKLFF.

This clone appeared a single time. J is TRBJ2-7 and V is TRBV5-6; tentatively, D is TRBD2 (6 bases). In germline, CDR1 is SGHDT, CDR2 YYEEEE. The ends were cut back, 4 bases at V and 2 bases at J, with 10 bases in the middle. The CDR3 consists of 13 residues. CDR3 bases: TGTGCCAGCAGCCCACGGACTACCTACGAGCAGTACTTC. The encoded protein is CASSPRTTYEQYF.

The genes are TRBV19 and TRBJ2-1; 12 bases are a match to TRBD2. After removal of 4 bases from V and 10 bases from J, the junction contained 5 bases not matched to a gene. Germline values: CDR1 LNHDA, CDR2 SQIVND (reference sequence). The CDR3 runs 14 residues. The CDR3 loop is CASSNLAGGREQFF. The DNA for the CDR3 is TGTGCCAGTAGTAATCTAGCGGGGGGGAGGGAGCAGTTCTTC.

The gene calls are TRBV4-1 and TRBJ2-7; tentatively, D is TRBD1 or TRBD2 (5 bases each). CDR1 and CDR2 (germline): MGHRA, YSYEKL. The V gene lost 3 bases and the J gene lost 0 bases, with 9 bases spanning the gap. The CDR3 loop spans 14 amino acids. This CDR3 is CASSQGDGSYEQYF. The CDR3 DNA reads TGCGCCAGCAGCCAGGGGGACGGCTCCTACGAGCAGTACTTC.

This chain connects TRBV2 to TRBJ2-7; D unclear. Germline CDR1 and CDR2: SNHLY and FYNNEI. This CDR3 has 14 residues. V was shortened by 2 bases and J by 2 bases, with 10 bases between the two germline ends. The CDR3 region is CASSEYKGPYEQYF. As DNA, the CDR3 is TGTGCCAGCAGTGAATACAAGGGTCCCTACGAGCAGTACTTC.

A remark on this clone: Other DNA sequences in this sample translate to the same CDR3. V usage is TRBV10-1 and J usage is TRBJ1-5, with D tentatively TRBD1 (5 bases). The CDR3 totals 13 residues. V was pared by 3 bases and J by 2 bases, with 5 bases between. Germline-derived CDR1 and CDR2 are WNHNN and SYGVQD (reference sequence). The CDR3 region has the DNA TGCGCCAGCAGTGAACAGGGCAATCAGCCCCAGCATTTT. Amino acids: CASSEQGNQPQHF.

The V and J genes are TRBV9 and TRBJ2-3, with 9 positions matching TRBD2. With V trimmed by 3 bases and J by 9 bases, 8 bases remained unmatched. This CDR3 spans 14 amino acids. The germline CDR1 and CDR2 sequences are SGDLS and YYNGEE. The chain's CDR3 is CASSGGAGGGTQYF. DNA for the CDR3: TGTGCCAGCAGCGGGGGGGCGGGAGGGGGGACGCAGTATTTT.

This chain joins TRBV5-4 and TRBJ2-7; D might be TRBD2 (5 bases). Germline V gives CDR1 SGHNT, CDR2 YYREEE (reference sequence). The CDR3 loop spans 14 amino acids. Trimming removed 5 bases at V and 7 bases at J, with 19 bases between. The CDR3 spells CASSRAITSGEQYF. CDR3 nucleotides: TGTGCCAGCAGTAGGGCGATAACCTCGGGGGAGCAGTACTTC.

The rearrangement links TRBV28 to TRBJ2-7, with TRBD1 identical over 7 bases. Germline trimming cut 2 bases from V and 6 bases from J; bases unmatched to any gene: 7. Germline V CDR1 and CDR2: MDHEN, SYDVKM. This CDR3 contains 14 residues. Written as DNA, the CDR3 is TGTGCCAGCAGTTTAGAAGGACAGGAGCGCGAGCAGTACTTC. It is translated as CASSLEGQEREQYF. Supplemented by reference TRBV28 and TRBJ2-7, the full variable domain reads DVKVTQSSRYLVKRTGEKVFLECVQDMDHENMFWYRQDPGLGLRLIYFSYDVKMKEKGDIPEGYSVSREKKERFSLILESASTNQTSMYLCASSLEGQEREQYFGPGTRLTVT.

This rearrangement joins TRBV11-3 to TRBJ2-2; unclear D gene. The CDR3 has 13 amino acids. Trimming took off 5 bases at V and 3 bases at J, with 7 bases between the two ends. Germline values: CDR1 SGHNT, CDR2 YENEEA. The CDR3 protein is CASSTQDTGELFF. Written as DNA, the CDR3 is TGTGCCAGCAGCACGCAAGACACCGGGGAGCTGTTTTTT.

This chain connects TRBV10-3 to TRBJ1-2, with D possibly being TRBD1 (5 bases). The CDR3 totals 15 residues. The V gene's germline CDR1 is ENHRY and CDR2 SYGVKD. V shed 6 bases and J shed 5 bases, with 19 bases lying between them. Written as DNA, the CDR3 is TGTGCCATCAGACCATCGGGGCAGGACATTTATGGCTACACCTTC. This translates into CAIRPSGQDIYGYTF.

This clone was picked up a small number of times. CDR3 nucleotide sequence: TGTGCCTGGAGTCGTCAGGGGGCTCAGCCCCAGCATTTT. Translating gives CAWSRQGAQPQHF. The chain couples TRBV30 to TRBJ1-5; 8 bases are a match to TRBD1. Germline V gene sequence: CDR1 GTSNPN, CDR2 SVGIG (reference sequence). The CDR3 covers 13 residues. The ends lost 2 bases at V and 6 bases at J; junction bases unmatched: 3. The full variable domain, in which reference TRBV30 and TRBJ1-5 provide the parts outside the CDR3, is SQTIHQWPATLVQPVGSPLSLECTVEGTSNPNLYWYRQAAGRGLQLLFYSVGIGQISSEVPQNLSASRPQDRQFILSSKKLLLSDSGFYLCAWSRQGAQPQHFGDGTRLSIL.

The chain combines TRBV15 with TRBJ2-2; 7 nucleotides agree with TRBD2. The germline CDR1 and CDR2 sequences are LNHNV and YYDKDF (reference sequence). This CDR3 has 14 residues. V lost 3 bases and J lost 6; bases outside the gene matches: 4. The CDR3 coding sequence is TGTGCCACCAGCAGGCGGGAGCCCGCCGGGGAGCTGTTTTTT. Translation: CATSRREPAGELFF.

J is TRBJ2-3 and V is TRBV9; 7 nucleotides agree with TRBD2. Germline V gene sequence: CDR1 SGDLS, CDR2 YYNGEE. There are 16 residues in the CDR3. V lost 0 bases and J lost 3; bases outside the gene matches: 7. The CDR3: CASSVGSGAGTDTQYF. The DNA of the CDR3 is TGTGCCAGCAGCGTAGGTTCGGGAGCGGGGACAGATACGCAGTATTTT.

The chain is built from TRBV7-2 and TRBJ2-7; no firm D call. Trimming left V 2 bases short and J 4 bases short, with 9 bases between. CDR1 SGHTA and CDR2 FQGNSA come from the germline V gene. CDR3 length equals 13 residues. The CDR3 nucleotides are TGTGCCAGCAGCTTACACCGTAATTACGAGCAGTACTTC. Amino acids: CASSLHRNYEQYF.

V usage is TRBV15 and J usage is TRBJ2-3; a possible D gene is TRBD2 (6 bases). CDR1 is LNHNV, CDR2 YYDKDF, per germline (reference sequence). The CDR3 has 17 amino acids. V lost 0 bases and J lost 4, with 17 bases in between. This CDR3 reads CATSRDRGAHGADTQYF. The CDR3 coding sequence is TGTGCCACCAGCAGAGACCGCGGGGCTCATGGGGCAGATACGCAGTATTTT.

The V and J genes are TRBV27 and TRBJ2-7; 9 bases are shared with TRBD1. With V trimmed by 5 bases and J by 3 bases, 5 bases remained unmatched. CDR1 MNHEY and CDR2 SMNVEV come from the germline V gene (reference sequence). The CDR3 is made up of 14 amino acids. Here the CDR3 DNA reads TGTGCCAGCAGTGAAAACAGGGGGCGCTACGAGCAGTACTTC. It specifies CASSENRGRYEQYF.